This section outlines one T cell receptor (beta chain) sequence together with its context. The record originates from a study of blood T cell repertoires in COVID-19. Germline CDR1 SGHNT, CDR2 YYREEE (reference sequence). The CDR3 sequence is 13 residues long. The V end was cut by 10 bases, the J end by 0 bases, with 11 bases between. Generated by immunoSEQ multiplex PCR, the TCRdb table keeps only in-frame clones and is missing some. The sample records about 140,000 clones, under 90% being singletons. V usage is TRBV5-4 and J usage is TRBJ1-5; no firm D call. The sequencing input was PBMCs or T cells enriched from blood (not recorded which). This TCR was sampled from a woman younger than 35 who had been exposed to COVID-19. CDR3 sequence reads: CAVAQDSNQPQHF. As DNA, the CDR3 is TGTGCCGTCGCCCAGGATAGCAATCAGCCCCAGCATTTT.